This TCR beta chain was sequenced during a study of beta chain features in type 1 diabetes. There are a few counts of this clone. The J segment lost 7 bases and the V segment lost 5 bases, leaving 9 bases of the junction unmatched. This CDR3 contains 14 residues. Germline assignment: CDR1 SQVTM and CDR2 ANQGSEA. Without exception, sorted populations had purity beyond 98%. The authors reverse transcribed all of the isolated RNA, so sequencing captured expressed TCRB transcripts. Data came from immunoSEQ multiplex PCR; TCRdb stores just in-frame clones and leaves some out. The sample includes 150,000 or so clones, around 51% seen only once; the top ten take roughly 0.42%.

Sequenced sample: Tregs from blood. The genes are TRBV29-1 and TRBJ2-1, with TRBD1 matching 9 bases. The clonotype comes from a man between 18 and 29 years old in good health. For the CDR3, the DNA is TGCAGCGTTTCTGGGACAGGGTTTTTGAATGAGCAGTTCTTC. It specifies CSVSGTGFLNEQFF.